This T cell receptor (beta chain) is from a study of response to subunit inactivated influenza vaccine. CDR1 SGHVS and CDR2 FNYEAQ come from the germline V gene. V was cut by 3 bases and J by 6 bases, with 13 bases left in between. This CDR3 is 14 amino acids long. The table lists this clonotype with a few counts. TCRdb called the RT-PCR reads again in MiXCR, with one record for every CDR3 protein. This sample carries about 780,000 distinct CDR3 sequences, roughly 18% of them seen once, and the ten largest clones take around 9.9%. This sequence joins TRBV7-6 and TRBJ2-3, with D possibly being TRBD1 (5 bases). Sequencing was performed on PBMCs from blood, taken 4 to 6 days after vaccination. The clonotype was recovered from a man aged 50 to 59 who received an inactivated influenza vaccine. The CDR3 reads CASSLGRKGDTQYF. The CDR3 nucleotides read TGTGCCAGCAGCTTGGGAAGAAAGGGGGATACGCAGTATTTT.